This T cell receptor (beta chain) came from a study of vaccination and CD4 T cells after COVID-19. For this clonotype: Its antigen is currently unknown.

Cultured CD4+ T cells had their DNA profiled by the Oncomine TCR Beta short-read assay. In this case, cultured CD4+ T cells provided the extracted genomic DNA. TCRdb itself ran the PCR reads through MiXCR, one entry per CDR3 protein. The sample holds about 6,800 distinct CDR3 sequences, 35% seen once. Treatment here: roughly 10-day PBMC culture with coronavirus spike peptide pools or control peptides (ViraFEST assay). Harvesting of the unexposed donor's CD4+ T cells predated the COVID-19 pandemic (2011-2018). Trimming cost V 2 bases and J 0 bases, with 10 bases left between them. This CDR3 contains 15 residues. Germline V lookup: CDR1 MNHEY, CDR2 SMNVEV (reference sequence).

The sequenced sample consisted of CD4+ T cells from blood, cultured in vitro. The clonotype was recovered from a human donor in good health. The chain links TRBV27 to TRBJ1-1, with D uncertain. The CDR3 coding sequence is TGTGCCAGCAGTTTAGTGGACGAGGTGAACACTGAAGCTTTCTTT. As protein: CASSLVDEVNTEAFF.